In this sample, the clone carrying this TCR beta chain turned up once. The germline CDR1 and CDR2 sequences are SGHVS and FQNEAQ. The CDR3 has 16 amino acids. Trimming stripped 5 bases from V and 3 bases from J, with 19 bases between. As originally analysed: Amplified reference gene primers provided the basis for estimating nucleated cell counts. This table comes from immunoSEQ multiplex PCR, and its TCRdb copy is limited to in-frame clones, with some not included. V and J calls plus clone size are reproduced from that table; the DNA served to infer D and trimming. In the table there are some 150,000 clones, 75% to 85% of which are singletons. The data were obtained in a study of blood T cell repertoires in COVID-19. About the research overall: Nucleic acid was either cDNA or gDNA, and it came from T cells, B-cell-depleted T cells, or PBMCs.

The TCR comes from a woman aged 45-65 years with acute or convalescent COVID-19. Sample: peripheral blood. This chain links TRBV7-8 with TRBJ1-2, with D maybe TRBD1 (6 bases). DNA for the CDR3: TGTGCCAGCAGCGTTAGAGGCCAGGGGAAATACTATGGCTACACCTTC. It translates to CASSVRGQGKYYGYTF.